These 15 T cell receptor beta chains originate from one sample sequenced in a study of blood T cell repertoires in COVID-19. Clones were sequenced by immunoSEQ multiplex PCR, and TCRdb holds only the in-frame ones, with some missing. Altogether hundreds of thousands of clones are present, around 90% being singletons, with the ten largest covering around 1%. The sequenced sample consisted of PBMCs or T cells enriched from blood (not recorded which). These receptors originate from a man aged 50-59 years who had been exposed to COVID-19.

This clone was detected only once. V gene TRBV5-1 combines with J gene TRBJ2-7; 10 bases line up with TRBD1. The germline V gene encodes CDR1 SGHRS and CDR2 YFSETQ. V lost 4 bases, J lost 4 bases, and 11 bases stayed unmatched. The length of the CDR3 is 16 residues. The CDR3 protein is CASSRIGQGESYEQYF. CDR3 bases: TGCGCCAGCAGCCGAATCGGACAGGGGGAGTCGTACGAGCAGTACTTC. The whole variable domain, filled in from reference TRBV5-1 and TRBJ2-7, reads KAGVTQTPRYLIKTRGQQVTLSCSPISGHRSVSWYQQTPGQGLQFLFEYFSETQRNKGNFPGRFSGRQFSNSRSEMNVSTLELGDSALYLCASSRIGQGESYEQYFGPGTRLTVT.

CDR3 coding DNA: TGCGCCAGCAGCTTTGGGCGAACCCAAGAGACCCAGTACTTC. This sequence encodes CASSFGRTQETQYF. This chain connects TRBV5-1 to TRBJ2-5; no definite D call. The CDR3 loop spans 14 amino acids. The germline V gene encodes CDR1 SGHRS and CDR2 YFSETQ. The V and J ends lost 2 bases and 1 base respectively, with 9 bases between them. Full variable domain (missing parts from reference TRBV5-1 and TRBJ2-5): KAGVTQTPRYLIKTRGQQVTLSCSPISGHRSVSWYQQTPGQGLQFLFEYFSETQRNKGNFPGRFSGRQFSNSRSEMNVSTLELGDSALYLCASSFGRTQETQYFGPGTRLLVL.

This chain uses TRBV7-9 with TRBJ2-7, with TRBD1 matching 11 bases. This CDR3 region has 16 residues. Trimming at V came to 3 bases and at J to 1 base, leaving 5 bases not matched to a gene. Germline V gene lookup returns CDR1 SEHNR and CDR2 FQNEAQ (reference sequence). CDR3 in amino acids: CASSLGDRGNSYEQYF. The CDR3, as DNA: TGTGCCAGCAGCTTGGGGGACAGGGGGAATTCCTACGAGCAGTACTTC.

V gene TRBV24-1 combines with J gene TRBJ2-1, with 8 bases fitting TRBD1. The CDR3 is made up of 14 amino acids. The germline gives CDR1 KGHDR, CDR2 SFDVKD. V was pared by 6 bases and J by 7 bases, with 7 bases of the junction left unmatched. The DNA for the CDR3 is TGTGCCACCAGTTGGTCGGACAGGGCTAATGAGCAGTTCTTC. This sequence encodes CATSWSDRANEQFF.

The chain carries TRBV5-1 and TRBJ1-2; TRBD1 agrees at 10 bases. Trimming removed 4 bases from V and 3 bases from J; junction bases left unmatched: 3. Germline V gives CDR1 SGHRS, CDR2 YFSETQ. This CDR3 comprises 14 residues. This chain's CDR3 is CASSRGQGHYGYTF. The DNA for the CDR3 is TGCGCCAGCAGCCGGGGACAGGGGCACTATGGCTACACCTTC.

The chain links TRBV5-1 to TRBJ1-4, with D possibly TRBD1 on 6 matching bases. The CDR3 consists of 16 residues. V was cut by 1 base and J by 5 bases, with 15 bases left in between. The V gene's germline CDR1 is SGHRS and CDR2 YFSETQ. The CDR3 is CASSLNPAGANEKLFF. The CDR3 DNA follows: TGCGCCAGCAGCTTGAATCCCGCGGGGGCGAATGAAAAACTGTTTTTT.

This chain uses TRBV9 with TRBJ2-3; TRBD2 matches 12 bases. The CDR3 has 18 residues. Germline V gene lookup returns CDR1 SGDLS and CDR2 YYNGEE. With 4 bases clipped from V and 3 bases from J, the junction kept 12 bases outside the gene matches. The CDR3 here is CASSTQTSGGWGTDTQYF. The CDR3 DNA reads TGTGCCAGCAGCACTCAGACTAGCGGGGGTTGGGGAACAGATACGCAGTATTTT.

This clone was detected a few times. V is TRBV11-2 and J is TRBJ1-2; D not resolved. In germline, CDR1 is SGHAT, CDR2 FQNNGV. The CDR3 contains 13 residues. Trimming removed 1 base from V and 6 bases from J, with 9 bases in between. The CDR3 here is CASSLAGFNGYTF. DNA of the CDR3: TGTGCCAGCAGCTTAGCCGGGTTCAATGGCTACACCTTC.

The chain has TRBV19 and TRBJ2-7; 11 nucleotides align to TRBD2. This CDR3 has 18 amino acids. CDR1 and CDR2 from the germline V gene are LNHDA and SQIVND (reference sequence). V dropped 4 bases and J dropped 1; count of bases not matched to a gene: 12. The CDR3 loop is CASSTIAGGPFSSYEQYF. Written as DNA, the CDR3 is TGTGCCAGTAGTACAATAGCGGGGGGGCCCTTCAGTTCCTACGAGCAGTACTTC. The entire variable domain, with the rest obtained from reference TRBV19 and TRBJ2-7, is as follows: DGGITQSPKYLFRKEGQNVTLSCEQNLNHDAMYWYRQDPGQGLRLIYYSQIVNDFQKGDIAEGYSVSREKKESFPLTVTSAQKNPTAFYLCASSTIAGGPFSSYEQYFGPGTRLTVT.

The chain has TRBV9 and TRBJ2-2, with a weak D call TRBD2 (5 bases). Germline CDR1 is SGDLS and CDR2 is YYNGEE. This CDR3 is built from 16 residues. V was clipped by 1 base and J by 0 bases, with 10 bases between them. CDR3 in DNA: TGTGCCAGCAGCGTATCATCCGGGACGAACACCGGGGAGCTGTTTTTT. The encoded protein is CASSVSSGTNTGELFF.

This clone was recorded once. This chain links TRBV15 with TRBJ1-4; D is uncertain. This CDR3 has 15 amino acids. The V gene lost 0 bases and the J gene lost 8 bases, with 13 bases spanning the gap. CDR1 is LNHNV and CDR2 is YYDKDF in the germline V gene (reference sequence). The CDR3 reads CATSRDRTGQEKLFF. As DNA, the CDR3 is TGTGCCACCAGCAGAGATCGGACTGGGCAGGAAAAACTGTTTTTT.

The J gene is TRBJ2-2, the V gene TRBV5-1, with 9 positions matching TRBD2. CDR3 length: 17 residues. Looked up from germline, CDR1 is SGHRS and CDR2 is YFSETQ. Trimming removed 0 bases from V and 4 bases from J; junction bases left unmatched: 7. The CDR3 DNA is TGCGCCAGCAGCTTGGCCGGGCTAGCGGGACCCACCGGGGAGCTGTTTTTT. Protein product: CASSLAGLAGPTGELFF.

The chain recombines TRBV11-1 with TRBJ2-1, with a possible D match to TRBD2 (6 bases). V was trimmed by 3 bases and J by 1 base, leaving 10 bases between them. This CDR3 is 15 amino acids long. CDR1 and CDR2 (germline): SGHAT, FQDESV (reference sequence). The CDR3 protein is CASSLSLASYNEQFF. In DNA, the CDR3 is TGTGCCAGCAGCTTGAGTCTAGCGTCCTACAATGAGCAGTTCTTC.

The rearrangement uses TRBV5-1 and TRBJ1-6; 7 bases fit TRBD1. After removal of 4 bases from V and 6 bases from J, the junction contained 1 base not matched to a gene. The CDR3 length is 13 residues. Germline V gene data show CDR1 as SGHRS and CDR2 as YFSETQ. CDR3 in DNA: TGCGCCAGCAGCCGGGACAGTAATTCACCCCTCCACTTT. The encoded protein is CASSRDSNSPLHF.

V gene TRBV12-2 combines with J gene TRBJ2-7; TRBD1 is the table's D call and was not checked against the DNA. TRBV12-2 is shown as a pseudogene. This CDR3 contains 16 residues. CDR3 sequence: CASRPCYLAGAHEQYF. CDR3 bases: TGTGCAAGTCGTCCTTGCTATTTAGCAGGGGCTCACGAGCAGTACTTC.